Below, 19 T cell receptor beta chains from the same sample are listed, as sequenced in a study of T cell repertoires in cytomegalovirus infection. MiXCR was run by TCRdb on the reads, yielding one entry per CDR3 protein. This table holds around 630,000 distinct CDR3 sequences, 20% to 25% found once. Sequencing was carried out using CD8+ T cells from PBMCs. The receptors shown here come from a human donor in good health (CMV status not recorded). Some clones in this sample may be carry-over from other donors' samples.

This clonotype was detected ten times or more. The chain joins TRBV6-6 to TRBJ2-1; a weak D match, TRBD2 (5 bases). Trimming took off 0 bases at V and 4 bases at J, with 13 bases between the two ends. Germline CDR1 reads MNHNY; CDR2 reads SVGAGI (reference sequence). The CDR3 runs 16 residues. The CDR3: CASSYSTQRNYNEQFF. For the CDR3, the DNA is TGTGCCAGCAGTTACTCGACCCAGCGGAATTACAATGAGCAGTTCTTC.

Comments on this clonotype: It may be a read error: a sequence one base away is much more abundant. The DNA of the CDR3 is TGTGCCAGCAACTCATGGGACTCTGGGGACACTGAAGCTTTCTTT. As protein: CASNSWDSGDTEAFF. The chain combines TRBV7-2 with TRBJ1-1, with TRBD1 as a possible D gene (5 bases). Germline V CDR1 and CDR2: SGHTA, FQGNSA. V was shortened by 7 bases and J by 3 bases, with 18 bases between the two germline ends. This CDR3 contains 15 residues.

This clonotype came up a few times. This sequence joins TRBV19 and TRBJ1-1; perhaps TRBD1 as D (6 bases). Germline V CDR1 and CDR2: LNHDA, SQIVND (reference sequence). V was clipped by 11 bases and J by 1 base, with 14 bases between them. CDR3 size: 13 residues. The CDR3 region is CAGRGAANTEAFF. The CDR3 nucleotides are TGTGCCGGGCGGGGGGCGGCGAACACTGAAGCTTTCTTT.

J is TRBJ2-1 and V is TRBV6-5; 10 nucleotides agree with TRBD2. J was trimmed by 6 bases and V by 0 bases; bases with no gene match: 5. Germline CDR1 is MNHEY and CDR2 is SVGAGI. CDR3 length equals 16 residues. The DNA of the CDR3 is TGTGCCAGCAGTTACTCGGCGGGACTAGCGTTCAATGAGCAGTTCTTC. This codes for CASSYSAGLAFNEQFF.

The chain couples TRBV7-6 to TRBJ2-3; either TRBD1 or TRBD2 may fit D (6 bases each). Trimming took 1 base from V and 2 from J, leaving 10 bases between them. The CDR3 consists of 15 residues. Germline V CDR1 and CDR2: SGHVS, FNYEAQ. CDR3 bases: TGTGCCAGCAGCTTAGATGGGGGGCCCACAGATACGCAGTATTTT. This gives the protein CASSLDGGPTDTQYF.

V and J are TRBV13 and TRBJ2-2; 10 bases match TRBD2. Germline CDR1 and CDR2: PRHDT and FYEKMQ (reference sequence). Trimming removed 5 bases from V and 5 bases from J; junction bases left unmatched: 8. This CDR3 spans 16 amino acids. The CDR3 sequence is CASSVPGLAITGELFF. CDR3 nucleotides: TGTGCCAGCAGCGTACCGGGACTAGCGATTACCGGGGAGCTGTTTTTT.

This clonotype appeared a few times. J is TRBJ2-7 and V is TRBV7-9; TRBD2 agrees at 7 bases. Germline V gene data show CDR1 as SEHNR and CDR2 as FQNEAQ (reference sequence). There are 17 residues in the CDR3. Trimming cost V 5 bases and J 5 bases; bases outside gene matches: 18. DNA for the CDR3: TGTGCCAGCAGCCGACCCCGCCGACGGGGGGAACAGGACGAGCAGTACTTC. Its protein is CASSRPRRRGEQDEQYF.

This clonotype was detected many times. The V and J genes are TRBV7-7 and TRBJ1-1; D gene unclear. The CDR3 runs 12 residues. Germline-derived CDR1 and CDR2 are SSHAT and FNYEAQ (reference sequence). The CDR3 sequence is CAILSGFIGAFF. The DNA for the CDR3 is TGTGCTATCCTCAGCGGATTTATAGGGGCTTTCTTT.

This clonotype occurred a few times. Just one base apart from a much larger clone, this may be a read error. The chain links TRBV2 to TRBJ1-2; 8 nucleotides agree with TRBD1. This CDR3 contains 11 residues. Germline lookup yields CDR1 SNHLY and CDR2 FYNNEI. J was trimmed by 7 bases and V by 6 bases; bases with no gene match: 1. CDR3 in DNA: TGTGCCAGCAGGGACAGGGTTGGCTACACCTTC. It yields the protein CASRDRVGYTF.

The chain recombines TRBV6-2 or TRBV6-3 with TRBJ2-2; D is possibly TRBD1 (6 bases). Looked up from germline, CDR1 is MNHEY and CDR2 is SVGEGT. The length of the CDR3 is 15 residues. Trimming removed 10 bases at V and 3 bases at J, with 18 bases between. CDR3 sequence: CATTWTASYTGELFF. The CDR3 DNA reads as TGTGCCACCACCTGGACAGCTTCTTACACCGGGGAGCTGTTTTTT.

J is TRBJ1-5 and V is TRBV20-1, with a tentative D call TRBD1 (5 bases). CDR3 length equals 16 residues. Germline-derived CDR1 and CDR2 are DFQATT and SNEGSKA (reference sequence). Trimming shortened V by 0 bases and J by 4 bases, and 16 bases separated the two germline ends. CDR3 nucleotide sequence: TGCAGTGCTAGAGATCCCGGGATGGGGCTAAATCAGCCCCAGCATTTT. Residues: CSARDPGMGLNQPQHF.

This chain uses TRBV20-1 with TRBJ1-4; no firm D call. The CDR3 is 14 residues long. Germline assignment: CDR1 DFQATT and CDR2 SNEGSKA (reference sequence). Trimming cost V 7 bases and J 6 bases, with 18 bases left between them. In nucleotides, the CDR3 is TGCAGTGTCGAACAGCCCGATTCGGATGAAAAACTGTTTTTT. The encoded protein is CSVEQPDSDEKLFF.

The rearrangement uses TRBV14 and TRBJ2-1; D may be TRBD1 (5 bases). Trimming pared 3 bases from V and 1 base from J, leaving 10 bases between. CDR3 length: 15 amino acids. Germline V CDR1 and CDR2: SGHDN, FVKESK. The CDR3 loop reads CASSHFQGSYNEQFF. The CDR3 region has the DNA TGTGCCAGCAGCCATTTTCAGGGATCCTACAATGAGCAGTTCTTC.

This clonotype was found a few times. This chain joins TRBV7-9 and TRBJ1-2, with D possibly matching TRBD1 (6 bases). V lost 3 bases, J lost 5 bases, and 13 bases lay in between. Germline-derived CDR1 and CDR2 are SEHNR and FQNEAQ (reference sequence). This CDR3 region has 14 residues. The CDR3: CASSLGAKGYGYTF. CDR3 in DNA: TGTGCCAGCAGCTTGGGGGCTAAAGGGTATGGCTACACCTTC.

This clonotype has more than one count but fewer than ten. The CDR3 here is CASSQNRVDTEAFF. The CDR3 DNA is TGTGCCAGCAGCCAAAACAGGGTCGACACTGAAGCTTTCTTT. The chain uses TRBV4-2 and TRBJ1-1, with a weak D call TRBD1 (6 bases). Per germline, CDR1 LGHNA and CDR2 YNFKEQ. This CDR3 comprises 14 residues. The V and J ends lost 2 bases and 3 bases respectively, with 10 bases between them.

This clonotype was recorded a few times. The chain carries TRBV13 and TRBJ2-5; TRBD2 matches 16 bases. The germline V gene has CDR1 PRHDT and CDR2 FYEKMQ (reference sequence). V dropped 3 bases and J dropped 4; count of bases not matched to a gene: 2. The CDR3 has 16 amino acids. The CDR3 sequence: CASSLGLAGGTETQYF. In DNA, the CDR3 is TGTGCCAGCAGCTTGGGACTAGCGGGGGGGACAGAGACCCAGTACTTC.

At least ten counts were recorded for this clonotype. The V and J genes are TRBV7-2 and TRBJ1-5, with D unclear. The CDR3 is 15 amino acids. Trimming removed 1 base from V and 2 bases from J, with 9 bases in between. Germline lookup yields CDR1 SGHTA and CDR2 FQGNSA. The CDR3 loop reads CASSLVPAGNQPQHF. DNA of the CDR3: TGTGCCAGCAGCTTAGTTCCTGCGGGCAATCAGCCCCAGCATTTT.

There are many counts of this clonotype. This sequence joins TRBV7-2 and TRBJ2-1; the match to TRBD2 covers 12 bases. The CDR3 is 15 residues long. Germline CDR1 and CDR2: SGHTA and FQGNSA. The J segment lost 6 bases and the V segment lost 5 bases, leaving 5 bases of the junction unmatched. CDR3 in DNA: TGTGCCAGCAGCCAGGGACTAGCGGGCTCCAATGAGCAGTTCTTC. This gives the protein CASSQGLAGSNEQFF.

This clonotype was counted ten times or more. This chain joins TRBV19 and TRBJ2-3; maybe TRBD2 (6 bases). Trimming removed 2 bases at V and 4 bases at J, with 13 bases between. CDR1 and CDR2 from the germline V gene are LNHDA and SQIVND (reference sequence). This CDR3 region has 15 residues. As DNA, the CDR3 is TGTGCCAGTAGTATATGGCGGGGAGGCGCAGATACGCAGTATTTT. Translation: CASSIWRGGADTQYF.